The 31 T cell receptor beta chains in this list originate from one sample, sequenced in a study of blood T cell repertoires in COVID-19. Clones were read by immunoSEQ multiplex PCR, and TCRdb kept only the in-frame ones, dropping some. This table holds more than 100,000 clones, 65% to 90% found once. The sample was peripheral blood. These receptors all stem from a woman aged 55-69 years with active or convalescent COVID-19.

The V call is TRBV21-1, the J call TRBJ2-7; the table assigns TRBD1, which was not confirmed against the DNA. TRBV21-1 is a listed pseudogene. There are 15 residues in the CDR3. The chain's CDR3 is CASSKACTGVYEQYF. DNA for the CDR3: TGTGCCAGCAGCAAAGCTTGCACAGGGGTGTACGAGCAGTACTTC.

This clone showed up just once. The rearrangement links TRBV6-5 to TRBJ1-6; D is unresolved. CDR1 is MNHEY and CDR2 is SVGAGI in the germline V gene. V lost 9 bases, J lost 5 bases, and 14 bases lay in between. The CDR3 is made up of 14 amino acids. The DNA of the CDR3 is TGTGCCAGTTTTAATTCCGGGGATAATTCACCCCTCCACTTT. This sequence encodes CASFNSGDNSPLHF.

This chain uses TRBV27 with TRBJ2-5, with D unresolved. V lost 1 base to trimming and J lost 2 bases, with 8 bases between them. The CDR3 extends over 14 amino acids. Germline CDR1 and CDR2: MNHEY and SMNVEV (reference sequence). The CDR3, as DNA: TGTGCCAGCAGTTTATGGCCCCCACAAGAGACCCAGTACTTC. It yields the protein CASSLWPPQETQYF.

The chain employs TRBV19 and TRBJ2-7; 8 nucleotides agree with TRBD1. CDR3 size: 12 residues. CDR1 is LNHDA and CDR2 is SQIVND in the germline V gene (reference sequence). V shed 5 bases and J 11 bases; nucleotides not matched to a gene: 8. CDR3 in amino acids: CASSGPDRVEYF. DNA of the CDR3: TGTGCCAGTAGTGGCCCGGACAGGGTGGAGTACTTC.

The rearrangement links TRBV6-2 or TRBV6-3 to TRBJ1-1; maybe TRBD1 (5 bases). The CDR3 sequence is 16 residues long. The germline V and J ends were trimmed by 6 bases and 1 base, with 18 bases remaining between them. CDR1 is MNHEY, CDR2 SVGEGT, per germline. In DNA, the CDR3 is TGTGCCAGCAGCAACGGGGGGATTGGGACGAACACTGAAGCTTTCTTT. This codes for CASSNGGIGTNTEAFF.

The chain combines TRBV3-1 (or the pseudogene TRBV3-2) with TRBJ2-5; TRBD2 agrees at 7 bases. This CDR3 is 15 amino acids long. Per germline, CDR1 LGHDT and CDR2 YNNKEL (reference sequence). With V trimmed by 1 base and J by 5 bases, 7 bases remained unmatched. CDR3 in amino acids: CASSQAQLGGETQYF. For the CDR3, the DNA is TGTGCCAGCAGCCAAGCCCAGCTGGGGGGGGAGACCCAGTACTTC.

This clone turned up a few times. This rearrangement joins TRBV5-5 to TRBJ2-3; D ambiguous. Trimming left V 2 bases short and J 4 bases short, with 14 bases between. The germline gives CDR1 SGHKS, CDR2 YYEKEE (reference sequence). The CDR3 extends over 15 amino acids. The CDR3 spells CASSFTSSWADTQYF. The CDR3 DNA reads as TGTGCCAGCAGCTTTACGTCTAGTTGGGCAGATACGCAGTATTTT.

The chain's CDR3 is CAWRGDTILHTEAFF. CDR3 coding DNA: TGTGCCTGGAGAGGCGACACAATTCTGCACACTGAAGCTTTCTTT. J is TRBJ1-1 and V is TRBV30, with no clear D. This CDR3 is built from 15 residues. Germline CDR1 and CDR2: GTSNPN and SVGIG (reference sequence). V lost 3 bases and J lost 3, with 17 bases in between.

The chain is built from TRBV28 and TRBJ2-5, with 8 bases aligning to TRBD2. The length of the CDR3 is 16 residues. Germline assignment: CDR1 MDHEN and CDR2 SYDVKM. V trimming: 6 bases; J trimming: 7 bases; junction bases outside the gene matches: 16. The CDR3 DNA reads TGTGCCAGCAGCCCTGGACGGGGGGGGGCACGGGGGACCCAGTACTTC. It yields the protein CASSPGRGGARGTQYF. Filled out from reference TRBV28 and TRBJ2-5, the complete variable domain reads DVKVTQSSRYLVKRTGEKVFLECVQDMDHENMFWYRQDPGLGLRLIYFSYDVKMKEKGDIPEGYSVSREKKERFSLILESASTNQTSMYLCASSPGRGGARGTQYFGPGTRLLVL.

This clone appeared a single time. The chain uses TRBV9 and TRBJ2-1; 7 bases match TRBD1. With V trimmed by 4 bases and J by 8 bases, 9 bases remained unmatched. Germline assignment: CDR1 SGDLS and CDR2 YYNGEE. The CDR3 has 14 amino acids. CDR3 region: CASSLGQWIDEQFF. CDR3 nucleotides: TGTGCCAGCAGCCTGGGACAGTGGATCGATGAGCAGTTCTTC. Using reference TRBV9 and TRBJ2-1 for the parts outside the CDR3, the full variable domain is DSGVTQTPKHLITATGQRVTLRCSPRSGDLSVYWYQQSLDQGLQFLIQYYNGEERAKGNILERFSAQQFPDLHSELNLSSLELGDSALYFCASSLGQWIDEQFFGPGTRLTVL.

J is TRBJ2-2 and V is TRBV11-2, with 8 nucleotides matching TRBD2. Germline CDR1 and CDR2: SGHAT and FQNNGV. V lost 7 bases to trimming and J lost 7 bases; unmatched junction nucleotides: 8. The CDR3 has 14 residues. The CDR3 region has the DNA TGTGCCAGCACCGGCAGCGGGGGCTACGGGGAGCTGTTTTTT. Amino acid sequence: CASTGSGGYGELFF.

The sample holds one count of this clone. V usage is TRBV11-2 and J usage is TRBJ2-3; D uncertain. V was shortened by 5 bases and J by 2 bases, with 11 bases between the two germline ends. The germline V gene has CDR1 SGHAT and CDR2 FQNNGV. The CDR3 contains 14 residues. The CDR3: CASSPRISTDTQYF. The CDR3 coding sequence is TGTGCCAGCAGCCCGCGGATCTCCACAGATACGCAGTATTTT.

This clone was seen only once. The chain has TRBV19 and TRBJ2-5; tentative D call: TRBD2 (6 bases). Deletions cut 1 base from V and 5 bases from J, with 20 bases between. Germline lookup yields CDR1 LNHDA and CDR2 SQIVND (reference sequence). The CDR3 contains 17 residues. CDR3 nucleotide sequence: TGTGCCAGTAGTATAGTTCCGCGGGGACCCGATGGGGAGACCCAGTACTTC. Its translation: CASSIVPRGPDGETQYF.

As DNA, the CDR3 is TGCGCCAGCAGCTTGATCTTCGAGACCCAGTACTTC. Protein sequence: CASSLIFETQYF. The chain carries TRBV5-1 and TRBJ2-5; D gene ambiguous. The CDR3 loop spans 12 amino acids. Trimming shortened V by 1 base and J by 5 bases, and 6 bases separated the two germline ends. Germline V CDR1 and CDR2: SGHRS, YFSETQ.

The CDR3: CASRFQEAYNEQFF. Here the CDR3 DNA reads TGTGCCAGCAGGTTTCAGGAGGCGTACAATGAGCAGTTCTTC. The chain joins TRBV7-2 to TRBJ2-1; D may be TRBD2 (5 bases). Germline values: CDR1 SGHTA, CDR2 FQGNSA. The CDR3 totals 14 residues. The ends were cut back, 6 bases at V and 4 bases at J, with 13 bases in the middle. The complete variable domain, with remaining parts taken from reference TRBV7-2 and TRBJ2-1, reads GAGVSQSPSNKVTEKGKDVELRCDPISGHTALYWYRQSLGQGLEFLIYFQGNSAPDKSGLPSDRFSAERTGGSVSTLTIQRTQQEDSAVYLCASRFQEAYNEQFFGPGTRLTVL.

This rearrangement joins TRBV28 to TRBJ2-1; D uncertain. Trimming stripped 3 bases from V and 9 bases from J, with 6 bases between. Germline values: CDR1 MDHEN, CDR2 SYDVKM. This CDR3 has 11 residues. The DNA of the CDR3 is TGTGCCAGCAGTTTGGGCACTGAGCAGTTCTTC. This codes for CASSLGTEQFF.

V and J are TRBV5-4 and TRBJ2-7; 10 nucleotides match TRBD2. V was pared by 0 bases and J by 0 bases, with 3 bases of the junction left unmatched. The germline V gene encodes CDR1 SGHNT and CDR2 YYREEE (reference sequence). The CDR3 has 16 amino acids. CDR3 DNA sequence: TGTGCCAGCAGCTTGGCCGCTAGCGGGGGCTCCTACGAGCAGTACTTC. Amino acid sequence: CASSLAASGGSYEQYF.

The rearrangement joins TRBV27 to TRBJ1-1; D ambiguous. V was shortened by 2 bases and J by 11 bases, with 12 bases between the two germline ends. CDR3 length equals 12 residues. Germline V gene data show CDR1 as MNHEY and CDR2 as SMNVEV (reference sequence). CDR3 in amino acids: CASSLPGGLAFF. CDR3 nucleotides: TGTGCCAGCAGTTTACCCGGCGGGCTGGCTTTCTTT.

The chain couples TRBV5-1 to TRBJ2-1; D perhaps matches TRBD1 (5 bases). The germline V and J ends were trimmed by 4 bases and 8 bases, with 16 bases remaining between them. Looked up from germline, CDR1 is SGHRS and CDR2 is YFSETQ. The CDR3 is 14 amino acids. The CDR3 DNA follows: TGCGCCAGCAGCGACCGACTGGGGCGCTATGAGCAGTTCTTC. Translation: CASSDRLGRYEQFF.

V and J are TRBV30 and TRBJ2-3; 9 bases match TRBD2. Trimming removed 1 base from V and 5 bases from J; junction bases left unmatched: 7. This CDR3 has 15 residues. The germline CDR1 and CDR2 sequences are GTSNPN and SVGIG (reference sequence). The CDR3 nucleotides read TGTGCCTGGAGTGGAGTTAGCGGGGGTGTAGATACGCAGTATTTT. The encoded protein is CAWSGVSGGVDTQYF.

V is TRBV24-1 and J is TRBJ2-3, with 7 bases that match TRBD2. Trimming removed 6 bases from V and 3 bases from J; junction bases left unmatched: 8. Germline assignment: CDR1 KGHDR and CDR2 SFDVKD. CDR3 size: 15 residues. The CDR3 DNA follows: TGTGCCACCAGTCGGGGCGGGGGAGCTACAGATACGCAGTATTTT. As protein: CATSRGGGATDTQYF.

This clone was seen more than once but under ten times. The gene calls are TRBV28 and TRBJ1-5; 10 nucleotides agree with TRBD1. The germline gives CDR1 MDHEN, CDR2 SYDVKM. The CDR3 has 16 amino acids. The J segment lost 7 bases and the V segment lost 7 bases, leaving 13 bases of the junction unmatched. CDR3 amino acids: CASNPLPGQGGQPQHF. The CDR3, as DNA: TGTGCCAGCAACCCACTACCAGGACAGGGGGGCCAGCCCCAGCATTTT.

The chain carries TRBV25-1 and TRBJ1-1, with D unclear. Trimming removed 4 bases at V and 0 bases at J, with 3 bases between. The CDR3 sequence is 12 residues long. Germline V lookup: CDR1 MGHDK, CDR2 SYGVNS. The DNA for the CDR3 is TGTGCCAGCAGTGTATTGAACACTGAAGCTTTCTTT. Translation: CASSVLNTEAFF.

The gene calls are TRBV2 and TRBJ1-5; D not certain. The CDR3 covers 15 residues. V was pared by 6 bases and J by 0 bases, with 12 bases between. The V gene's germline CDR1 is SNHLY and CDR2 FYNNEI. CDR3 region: CASSRNSNSNQPQHF. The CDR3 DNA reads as TGTGCCAGCAGCCGCAACAGTAATAGCAATCAGCCCCAGCATTTT.

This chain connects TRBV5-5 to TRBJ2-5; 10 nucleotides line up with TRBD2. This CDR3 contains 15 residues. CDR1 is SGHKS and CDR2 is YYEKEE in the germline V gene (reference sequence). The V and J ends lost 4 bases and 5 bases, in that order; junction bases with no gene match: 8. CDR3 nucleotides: TGTGCCAGCAGCATGCAGCGGGGGGGCTCCGAGACCCAGTACTTC. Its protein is CASSMQRGGSETQYF.

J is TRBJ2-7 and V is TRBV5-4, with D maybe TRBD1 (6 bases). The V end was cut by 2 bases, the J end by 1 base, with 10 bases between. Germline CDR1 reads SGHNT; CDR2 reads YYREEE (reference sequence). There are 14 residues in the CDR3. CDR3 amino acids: CASSLQGRSYEQYV. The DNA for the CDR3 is TGTGCCAGCAGCTTACAGGGAAGGTCCTACGAGCAGTACGTC.

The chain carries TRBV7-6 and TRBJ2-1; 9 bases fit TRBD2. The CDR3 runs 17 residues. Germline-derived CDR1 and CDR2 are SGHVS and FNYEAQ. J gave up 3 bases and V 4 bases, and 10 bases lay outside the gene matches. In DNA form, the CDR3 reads TGTGCCAGCAGCTCTTACTCAGCGGGAGGCTACTACAATGAGCAGTTCTTC. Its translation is CASSSYSAGGYYNEQFF.

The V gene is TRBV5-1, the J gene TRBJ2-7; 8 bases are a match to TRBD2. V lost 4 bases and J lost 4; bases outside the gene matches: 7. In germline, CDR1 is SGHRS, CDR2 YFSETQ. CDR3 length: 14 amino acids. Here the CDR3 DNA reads TGCGCCAGCAGCCCGGGGGGGGGCGAGTACGAGCAGTACGTC. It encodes CASSPGGGEYEQYV.

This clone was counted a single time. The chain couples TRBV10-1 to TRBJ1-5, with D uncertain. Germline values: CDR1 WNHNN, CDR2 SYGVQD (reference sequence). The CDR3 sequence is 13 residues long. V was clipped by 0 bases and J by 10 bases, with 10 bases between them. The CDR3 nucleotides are TGCGCCAGCAGTGAGTCGATGGTGGCCCCCCAGCATTTT. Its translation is CASSESMVAPQHF.

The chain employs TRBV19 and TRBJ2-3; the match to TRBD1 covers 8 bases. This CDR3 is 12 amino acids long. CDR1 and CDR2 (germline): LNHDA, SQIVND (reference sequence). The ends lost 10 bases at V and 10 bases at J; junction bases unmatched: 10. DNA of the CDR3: TGTGCCACATCGTCAGGGGGCTACCCGCAGTATTTT. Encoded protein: CATSSGGYPQYF.

Here the CDR3 reads CASSQARTTGNEQFF. The DNA for the CDR3 is TGCGCCAGCAGCCAAGCCCGGACTACGGGCAATGAGCAGTTCTTC. The chain combines TRBV4-1 with TRBJ2-1, with D maybe TRBD2 (6 bases). The CDR3 is 15 amino acids. The germline CDR1 and CDR2 sequences are MGHRA and YSYEKL. Trimming stripped 1 base from V and 6 bases from J, with 13 bases between.